One and the same sample provided the 10 T cell receptor beta chains below, sequenced in a study of cytomegalovirus exposure and HLA in healthy donors. The primer mix had 60 Vbeta and 13 Jbeta primers. Here immunoSEQ multiplex PCR was the method, and the copy in TCRdb shows in-frame clones only, minus some. The profile shows about 76,000 clones, around 70% of them singletons. Material for sequencing was PBMCs. All receptors come from a woman aged 40 to 50 in good health and CMV-seropositive.

The rearrangement uses TRBV4-1 and TRBJ2-7; 11 nucleotides match TRBD1. V lost 1 base to trimming and J lost 2 bases; unmatched junction nucleotides: 1. CDR3 length: 15 residues. Germline values: CDR1 MGHRA, CDR2 YSYEKL. For the CDR3, the DNA is TGCGCCAGCAGCCAAGCGGACAGGGGGCCCTACGAGCAGTACTTC. This translates into CASSQADRGPYEQYF.

In DNA, the CDR3 is TGTGCCAGTTGGACACAAGCCAAAAACATTCAGTACTTC. This encodes CASWTQAKNIQYF. V usage is TRBV6-1 and J usage is TRBJ2-4, with a possible D match to TRBD1 (5 bases). Trimming pared 9 bases from V and 0 bases from J, leaving 9 bases between. The CDR3 is made up of 13 amino acids. The germline V gene has CDR1 MNHNS and CDR2 SASEGT.

The gene calls are TRBV7-9 and TRBJ2-7; D possibly corresponds to TRBD2 (6 bases). V lost 3 bases and J lost 2, with 14 bases in between. Germline CDR1 is SEHNR and CDR2 is FQNEAQ (reference sequence). This CDR3 contains 15 residues. DNA of the CDR3: TGTGCCAGCAGCTTCGACCGGGACTCGCCCTACGAGCAGTACTTC. Amino acid sequence: CASSFDRDSPYEQYF. Looking up the rest from reference TRBV7-9 and TRBJ2-7 gives the full variable domain: DTGVSQNPRHKITKRGQNVTFRCDPISEHNRLYWYRQTLGQGPEFLTYFQNEAQLEKSRLLSDRFSAERPKGSFSTLEIQRTEQGDSAMYLCASSFDRDSPYEQYFGPGTRLTVT.

The chain links TRBV10-3 to TRBJ1-2, with 8 bases lining up with TRBD1. Trimming removed 5 bases from V and 6 bases from J; junction bases left unmatched: 5. Germline V CDR1 and CDR2: ENHRY, SYGVKD. The CDR3 loop spans 13 amino acids. The CDR3 region has the DNA TGTGCCATCAGTACAGGGGGTGGCGATGGCTACACCTTC. As protein: CAISTGGGDGYTF.

The rearrangement links TRBV5-8 to TRBJ1-5, with 8 bases matching TRBD1. Unmatched junction bases numbered 8, after V lost 0 bases and J lost 6 bases. Germline lookup yields CDR1 SGHTS and CDR2 YDEGEE. CDR3 length: 16 amino acids. In DNA form, the CDR3 reads TGTGCCAGCAGCTTGGACGTTTCAGGGGGCCGTCAGCCCCAGCATTTT. This translates into CASSLDVSGGRQPQHF.

This chain links TRBV10-2 with TRBJ1-2; D uncertain. The CDR3 runs to 13 residues. The V gene's germline CDR1 is WSHSY and CDR2 SAAADI. V was pared by 7 bases and J by 4 bases, with 13 bases between. CDR3 coding DNA: TGCGCCAGCACTAAAGAGAGGCTCTATGGCTACACCTTC. Its protein product is CASTKERLYGYTF.

The rearrangement links TRBV18 to TRBJ2-7; 14 bases agree with TRBD2. This CDR3 comprises 14 residues. Germline V CDR1 and CDR2: KGHSH, LQKENI. V shed 6 bases, J shed 7 bases, and the junction held 5 bases outside the gene matches. CDR3 nucleotides: TGTGCCAGCTCCGGGGGACTAGCGGGGGAAGAGCAGTACTTC. It yields the protein CASSGGLAGEEQYF.

This rearrangement joins TRBV19 to TRBJ1-1; 7 bases agree with TRBD1. V dropped 5 bases and J dropped 4; count of bases not matched to a gene: 13. CDR1 and CDR2 (germline): LNHDA, SQIVND (reference sequence). This CDR3 spans 16 amino acids. The CDR3 reads CASSSSPTGSGTEAFF. DNA for the CDR3: TGTGCCAGTAGTTCATCCCCGACAGGGTCGGGCACTGAAGCTTTCTTT.

The rearrangement uses TRBV4-1 and TRBJ2-3; 7 positions agree with TRBD2. Germline CDR1 reads MGHRA; CDR2 reads YSYEKL. There are 13 residues in the CDR3. V lost 2 bases to trimming and J lost 11 bases; unmatched junction nucleotides: 7. CDR3: CASSQLLAGVQYF. Here the CDR3 DNA reads TGCGCCAGCAGCCAATTGTTGGCGGGGGTGCAGTATTTT.

This chain uses TRBV5-1 with TRBJ2-7; a weak D match, TRBD1 (6 bases). The germline gives CDR1 SGHRS, CDR2 YFSETQ. This CDR3 is built from 12 residues. V was trimmed by 3 bases and J by 3 bases, leaving 7 bases between them. This chain's CDR3 is CASSSDSYEQYF. In nucleotides, the CDR3 is TGCGCCAGCAGCTCGGACAGCTACGAGCAGTACTTC.